The 2 T cell receptor beta chains below all came from one sample that was sequenced in a study of vaccination and CD4 T cells after COVID-19. These TCRs' antigens remain unknown. Cultured CD4+ T cell DNA was sequenced using the Oncomine TCR Beta short-read assay. MiXCR was run by TCRdb on the PCR reads, yielding one entry per CDR3 protein. The data hold 18,000 or so distinct CDR3 sequences, with more than 40% observed a single time. Indicated treatment: roughly 11-day PBMC culture with coronavirus spike peptide pools or control peptides (ViraFEST assay). The sequenced sample was CD4+ T cells from blood, cultured in vitro, obtained before SARS-CoV-2 vaccination. Receptors originate from a human donor who had recovered from COVID-19.

V and J are TRBV4-3 and TRBJ1-1, with TRBD1 identical over 7 bases. CDR1 LGHNA and CDR2 YSLEER come from the germline V gene. The CDR3 spans 15 residues. The trim removed 2 bases at V and 3 bases at J, leaving 6 bases unmatched. In DNA form, the CDR3 reads TGCGCCAGCAGCCAAACCGCAGGGGGTCACACTGAAGCTTTCTTT. The encoded protein is CASSQTAGGHTEAFF.

This clonotype was picked up a small number of times. V usage is TRBV6-2 or TRBV6-3 and J usage is TRBJ1-5; TRBD1 is a possible D gene (6 bases). CDR1 MNHEY and CDR2 SVGEGT come from the germline V gene. This CDR3 comprises 17 residues. V was trimmed by 0 bases and J by 2 bases, leaving 14 bases between them. The CDR3 protein is CASSYSGAPGGNQPQHF. In DNA, the CDR3 is TGTGCCAGCAGTTACTCGGGCGCCCCAGGGGGCAATCAGCCCCAGCATTTT.